These 29 T cell receptor beta chains came from one sample sequenced in a study of blood T cell repertoires in COVID-19. Produced via immunoSEQ multiplex PCR; TCRdb's table is partial and in-frame only. This sample carries 250,000 to 300,000 clones, around nine tenths of them seen once, and the ten largest clones take around 1.7%. Sequencing used PBMCs or T cells enriched from blood (not recorded which). The receptors come from a woman aged 40 to 55 who had recovered from COVID-19.

A note on this clone: In the same sample, other DNA sequences code for this CDR3. V usage is TRBV2 and J usage is TRBJ1-2, with 8 nucleotides matching TRBD1. The CDR3 totals 13 residues. The V gene's germline CDR1 is SNHLY and CDR2 FYNNEI. Unmatched junction bases numbered 3, after V lost 5 bases and J lost 4 bases. CDR3: CASSLGQGYGYTF. The CDR3 nucleotides are TGTGCCAGCAGTTTAGGACAGGGCTATGGCTACACCTTC.

The chain employs TRBV30 and TRBJ2-1, with D possibly TRBD2 on 6 matching bases. Germline CDR1 reads GTSNPN; CDR2 reads SVGIG (reference sequence). This CDR3 spans 14 amino acids. Trimming cost V 8 bases and J 2 bases, with 16 bases left between them. CDR3 coding DNA: TGTGCCAGAGAGCGGCTAGCGACCTACAATGAGCAGTTCTTC. It yields the protein CARERLATYNEQFF.

The count of this clone is one. This rearrangement joins TRBV7-2 to TRBJ1-2, with D tentatively TRBD1 (6 bases). The CDR3 contains 14 residues. The V gene lost 4 bases and the J gene lost 2 bases, with 11 bases spanning the gap. Germline loops: CDR1 SGHTA, CDR2 FQGNSA. In DNA, the CDR3 is TGTGCCAGCAGCTCTCCTACAGGGAACTATGGCTACACCTTC. This encodes CASSSPTGNYGYTF.

V and J are TRBV29-1 and TRBJ2-1; 8 nucleotides line up with TRBD2. Germline assignment: CDR1 SQVTM and CDR2 ANQGSEA. This CDR3 has 13 residues. Germline trimming cut 7 bases from V and 4 bases from J; bases unmatched to any gene: 6. The CDR3: CSALASGYNEQFF. The CDR3 DNA sequence: TGCAGCGCCCTGGCTAGCGGGTACAATGAGCAGTTCTTC.

This chain connects TRBV4-1 to TRBJ2-3, with 15 bases that match TRBD2. Germline V gives CDR1 MGHRA, CDR2 YSYEKL. This CDR3 region has 19 residues. J lost 3 bases, V lost 0 bases, and 7 bases had no gene match. CDR3 sequence: CASSQDFGTSGGITDTQYF. In nucleotides, the CDR3 is TGCGCCAGCAGCCAAGATTTCGGGACTAGCGGGGGGATAACAGATACGCAGTATTTT.

This chain links TRBV5-8 with TRBJ2-4, with 8 bases identical to TRBD1. Germline values: CDR1 SGHTS, CDR2 YDEGEE. This CDR3 is built from 15 residues. Trimming removed 5 bases from V and 1 base from J; junction bases left unmatched: 5. CDR3 nucleotide sequence: TGTGCCAGCAGACGATACAGGGGGGCCAAAAACATTCAGTACTTC. It encodes CASRRYRGAKNIQYF.

The chain carries TRBV14 and TRBJ2-3; 10 positions agree with TRBD2. Germline CDR1 SGHDN, CDR2 FVKESK. J gave up 4 bases and V 4 bases, and 5 bases lay outside the gene matches. The CDR3 sequence is 15 residues long. Here the CDR3 reads CASSPTSGWADTQYF. In DNA form, the CDR3 reads TGTGCCAGCAGCCCGACTAGCGGGTGGGCAGATACGCAGTATTTT.

The chain uses TRBV5-4 and TRBJ1-1, with TRBD1 matching over 7 bases. This CDR3 is 15 amino acids long. Germline lookup yields CDR1 SGHNT and CDR2 YYREEE (reference sequence). Losses at the gene ends were 2 bases for V and 1 base for J; bases not matched to a gene: 5. The CDR3: CASSFLTGRNTEAFF. Written as DNA, the CDR3 is TGTGCCAGCAGCTTCCTGACAGGGAGGAACACTGAAGCTTTCTTT.

The V call is TRBV5-1, the J call TRBJ1-3, with D hard to call. With 0 bases removed from V and 0 bases from J, the gap between germline ends came to 10 bases. Germline lookup yields CDR1 SGHRS and CDR2 YFSETQ. The CDR3 is 16 residues long. CDR3 sequence reads: CASSLAPRSSGNTIYF. As DNA, the CDR3 is TGCGCCAGCAGCTTGGCCCCCCGCAGCTCTGGAAACACCATATATTTT.

The chain is built from TRBV4-2 and TRBJ2-4, with 11 bases aligning to TRBD2. In germline, CDR1 is LGHNA, CDR2 YNFKEQ. The CDR3 sequence is 16 residues long. After removal of 4 bases from V and 2 bases from J, the junction contained 4 bases not matched to a gene. For the CDR3, the DNA is TGTGCCAGCAGCCTGCTAGCGGGGGGAACCAAAAACATTCAGTACTTC. Amino acid sequence: CASSLLAGGTKNIQYF.

This clone was detected only once. V and J are TRBV27 and TRBJ2-7; D is possibly TRBD1 (6 bases). Germline V lookup: CDR1 MNHEY, CDR2 SMNVEV (reference sequence). V was clipped by 6 bases and J by 0 bases, with 12 bases between them. This CDR3 has 14 amino acids. CDR3 protein: CASSHFRGSYEQYF. CDR3 coding DNA: TGTGCCAGCAGCCACTTCAGGGGCTCCTACGAGCAGTACTTC.

The gene calls are TRBV24-1 and TRBJ2-1, with a possible D match to TRBD2 (6 bases). The length of the CDR3 is 15 residues. Germline V gene lookup returns CDR1 KGHDR and CDR2 SFDVKD. The V and J ends lost 5 bases and 6 bases respectively, with 16 bases between them. CDR3 sequence reads: CATSGVGMEGNEQFF. In DNA form, the CDR3 reads TGTGCCACCAGTGGGGTGGGGATGGAGGGCAATGAGCAGTTCTTC.

This clone was counted only a few times. The rearrangement uses TRBV19 and TRBJ1-2, with no clear D. Germline V gives CDR1 LNHDA, CDR2 SQIVND (reference sequence). CDR3 length: 14 amino acids. Trimming took 10 bases from V and 0 from J, leaving 15 bases between them. CDR3 sequence (DNA): TGTGCCACCGGAGGGCAGTATACTAACTATGGCTACACCTTC. Its translation is CATGGQYTNYGYTF.

This chain connects TRBV7-6 to TRBJ1-2; D call uncertain. CDR3 size: 14 residues. CDR1 and CDR2 (germline): SGHVS, FNYEAQ. V was cut by 5 bases and J by 0 bases, with 10 bases left in between. The CDR3 protein is CASSQGGTNYGYTF. DNA for the CDR3: TGTGCCAGCAGCCAAGGCGGGACTAACTATGGCTACACCTTC.

DNA for the CDR3: TGTGCCAGCAGTTACTCGATTAGGCAGGGATCGCGGGGCTACACCTTC. Translation: CASSYSIRQGSRGYTF. This sequence joins TRBV6-5 and TRBJ1-2, with D possibly being TRBD1 (5 bases). This CDR3 is built from 16 residues. CDR1 and CDR2 (germline): MNHEY, SVGAGI. V dropped 0 bases and J dropped 8 bases, with 19 bases sitting between them.

This clone was seen a single time. The chain couples TRBV30 to TRBJ1-4, with unresolved D. CDR1 GTSNPN and CDR2 SVGIG come from the germline V gene (reference sequence). The V and J ends lost 5 bases and 8 bases respectively, with 12 bases between them. CDR3 length: 12 amino acids. The CDR3 sequence is CAWSGRGEKLFF. CDR3 nucleotide sequence: TGTGCCTGGTCTGGTCGAGGGGAAAAACTGTTTTTT.

The chain is built from TRBV5-1 and TRBJ2-7, with 11 bases matching TRBD1. The CDR3 is 15 amino acids. From germline, CDR1 is SGHRS and CDR2 YFSETQ. V trimming: 4 bases; J trimming: 4 bases; junction bases outside the gene matches: 7. The CDR3 bases are TGCGCCAGCAGCCAAAGGACAGGGGGCGTTTACGAGCAGTACTTC. This translates into CASSQRTGGVYEQYF.

This rearrangement joins TRBV14 to TRBJ1-2; D uncertain. V was shortened by 7 bases and J by 1 base, with 10 bases between the two germline ends. CDR3 length: 13 residues. CDR1 is SGHDN and CDR2 is FVKESK in the germline V gene. The CDR3 region is CASTPGFNYGYTF. The CDR3 DNA reads as TGTGCCAGCACCCCGGGGTTTAACTATGGCTACACCTTC.

The V and J genes are TRBV30 and TRBJ2-1; 9 bases agree with TRBD2. CDR3 length: 16 residues. Germline CDR1 is GTSNPN and CDR2 is SVGIG (reference sequence). Losses at the gene ends were 4 bases for V and 5 bases for J; bases not matched to a gene: 12. The CDR3 here is CAWTRRGGGVNNEQFF. The CDR3 nucleotides read TGTGCCTGGACGCGGCGGGGGGGCGGAGTTAACAATGAGCAGTTCTTC. The full variable domain, completed using reference TRBV30 and TRBJ2-1, is SQTIHQWPATLVQPVGSPLSLECTVEGTSNPNLYWYRQAAGRGLQLLFYSVGIGQISSEVPQNLSASRPQDRQFILSSKKLLLSDSGFYLCAWTRRGGGVNNEQFFGPGTRLTVL.

This chain connects TRBV3-1 (or the pseudogene TRBV3-2) to TRBJ2-7, with 7 positions matching TRBD2. V shed 1 base, J shed 2 bases, and the junction held 2 bases outside the gene matches. CDR1 is LGHDT, CDR2 YNNKEL, per germline (reference sequence). CDR3 size: 14 residues. Here the CDR3 reads CASSQAGLTYEQYF. CDR3 bases: TGTGCCAGCAGCCAAGCGGGACTAACCTACGAGCAGTACTTC.

This chain joins TRBV6-5 and TRBJ1-2; TRBD1 is a possible D gene (6 bases). V was shortened by 6 bases and J by 4 bases, with 18 bases between the two germline ends. Germline V CDR1 and CDR2: MNHEY, SVGAGI. The CDR3 is 15 amino acids. The CDR3 nucleotides read TGTGCCAGCAGGTCCGGGGACACCAGATTCTATGGCTACACCTTC. Its protein product is CASRSGDTRFYGYTF.

The rearrangement joins TRBV6-1 to TRBJ2-2; D might be TRBD2 (6 bases). Germline-derived CDR1 and CDR2 are MNHNS and SASEGT. The CDR3 runs to 16 residues. V gave up 2 bases and J gave up 6 bases, with 16 bases separating them. This CDR3 reads CASSEFGTAGPGELFF. CDR3 coding DNA: TGTGCCAGCAGTGAATTTGGGACGGCGGGACCCGGGGAGCTGTTTTTT.

This chain links TRBV11-1 with TRBJ1-1; D remains unclear. Trimming pared 8 bases from V and 3 bases from J, leaving 16 bases between. The V gene's germline CDR1 is SGHAT and CDR2 FQDESV (reference sequence). The CDR3 is 14 amino acids. In DNA form, the CDR3 reads TGTGCCAGCGGAATCGAGCACGAGGACACTGAAGCTTTCTTT. Protein sequence: CASGIEHEDTEAFF.

The V call is TRBV7-2, the J call TRBJ2-3; 11 bases are shared with TRBD2. The CDR3 length is 15 residues. The ends lost 3 bases at V and 4 bases at J; junction bases unmatched: 3. Germline V lookup: CDR1 SGHTA, CDR2 FQGNSA. The CDR3 is CASSLTSGKADTQYF. As DNA, the CDR3 is TGTGCCAGCAGCTTGACTAGCGGGAAGGCAGATACGCAGTATTTT.

This clone showed up just once. The chain links TRBV7-6 to TRBJ1-6; D not resolved. The CDR3 has 19 amino acids. CDR1 and CDR2 (germline): SGHVS, FNYEAQ. V lost 4 bases and J lost 5, with 24 bases in between. The DNA for the CDR3 is TGTGCCAGCAGCTATCAGCCGATCGCGGCCCCGAGGGATAATTCACCCCTCCACTTT. Residues: CASSYQPIAAPRDNSPLHF.

The genes are TRBV3-1 (or the pseudogene TRBV3-2) and TRBJ1-3; 7 bases line up with TRBD1. V trimming: 4 bases; J trimming: 3 bases; junction bases outside the gene matches: 3. Germline V CDR1 and CDR2: LGHDT, YNNKEL (reference sequence). CDR3 length: 14 residues. The CDR3 DNA is TGTGCCAGCAGCCCGGACAGGCTTGGAAACACCATATATTTT. It specifies CASSPDRLGNTIYF.

The rearrangement uses TRBV30 and TRBJ2-7; 9 bases agree with TRBD1. From germline, CDR1 is GTSNPN and CDR2 SVGIG (reference sequence). After removal of 1 base from V and 2 bases from J, the junction contained 3 bases not matched to a gene. The CDR3 is 14 amino acids. CDR3 protein: CAWSGRQGAYEQYF. As DNA, the CDR3 is TGTGCCTGGAGTGGAAGACAGGGGGCCTACGAGCAGTACTTC.

The chain couples TRBV30 to TRBJ1-2, with 9 positions matching TRBD1. CDR3 size: 15 residues. V lost 3 bases to trimming and J lost 6 bases; unmatched junction nucleotides: 11. Germline CDR1 and CDR2: GTSNPN and SVGIG (reference sequence). The CDR3 coding sequence is TGTGCCTGGAGCGTCCCGGGACAGGGCTTCAATGGCTACACCTTC. Protein sequence: CAWSVPGQGFNGYTF.

On this clone itself: Different DNA sequences within this sample yield the same CDR3. The V call is TRBV27, the J call TRBJ2-7; 11 nucleotides line up with TRBD2. The length of the CDR3 is 15 residues. V dropped 6 bases and J dropped 1; count of bases not matched to a gene: 5. Germline CDR1 and CDR2: MNHEY and SMNVEV (reference sequence). The CDR3 nucleotides are TGTGCCAGCAGACTAGCGGGAGAGCTGTCCTACGAGCAGTACTTC. Encoded protein: CASRLAGELSYEQYF.